This TCR beta chain was sequenced in a study of cytomegalovirus exposure and HLA in healthy donors. Study-wide results and limits: Associated with cytomegalovirus, according to the listing, were around 170 TCR beta chains. Productive rates of about 90% or about 30% were seen for most TCR beta V segments in an earlier analysis.

The donors gave bone marrow, and they were healthy. As concerns this clone: The target antigen is unknown.

V dropped 3 bases and J dropped 7; count of bases not matched to a gene: 14. The V gene's germline CDR1 is SGHAT and CDR2 FQNNGV. The CDR3 length is 16 residues. PCR was performed using 60 Vbeta and 13 Jbeta primers. The repertoire was sequenced with immunoSEQ multiplex PCR; TCRdb's copy has only in-frame clones and lacks some. This sample has more than 130,000 clones, with 73% found just once. The sample taken for sequencing was PBMCs. The source is a human donor in good health. The chain recombines TRBV11-2 with TRBJ2-7, with 8 bases fitting TRBD1. The CDR3 region is CASSFPRTGSSREQYF. CDR3 in DNA: TGTGCCAGCAGCTTTCCTCGGACAGGGTCGTCTCGAGAGCAGTACTTC.